The source of this T cell receptor beta chain is a study of shared clonotypes between healthy human individuals. Sequencing was performed with immunoSEQ multiplex PCR; in TCRdb, only in-frame clones are kept and a portion is missing. The sample has a few million clones, around 90% seen once. Sample: naive CD4+ T cells sorted from blood. Subset: CD45RA+ positively selected. This TCR came from a man between 18 and 35 years old in good health.

CDR3 sequence reads: CAISRTNQETQYF. The CDR3 region has the DNA TGTGCCATCAGCAGGACTAACCAAGAGACCCAGTACTTC. The J gene is TRBJ2-5, the V gene TRBV10-3; possible D gene TRBD2, 6 bases. The germline CDR1 and CDR2 sequences are ENHRY and SYGVKD. V was trimmed by 6 bases and J by 0 bases, leaving 8 bases between them. The CDR3 runs to 13 residues.